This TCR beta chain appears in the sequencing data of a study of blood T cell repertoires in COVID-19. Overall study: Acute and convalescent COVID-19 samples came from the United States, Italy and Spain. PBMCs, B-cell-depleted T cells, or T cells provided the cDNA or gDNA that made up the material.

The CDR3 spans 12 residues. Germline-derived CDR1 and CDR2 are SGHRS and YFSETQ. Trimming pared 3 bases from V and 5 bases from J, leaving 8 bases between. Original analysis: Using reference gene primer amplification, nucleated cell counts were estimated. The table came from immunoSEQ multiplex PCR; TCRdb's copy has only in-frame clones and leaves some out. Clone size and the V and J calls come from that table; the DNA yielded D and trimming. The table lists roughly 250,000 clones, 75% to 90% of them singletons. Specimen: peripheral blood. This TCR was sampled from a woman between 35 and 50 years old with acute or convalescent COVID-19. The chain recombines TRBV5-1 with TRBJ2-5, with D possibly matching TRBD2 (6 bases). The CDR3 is CASSYGGETQYF. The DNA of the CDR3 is TGCGCCAGCAGCTATGGAGGGGAGACCCAGTACTTC.